This TCR beta chain was sequenced in a study of control samples from healthy donors and cancer patients. The assay was immunoSEQ multiplex PCR, and TCRdb's table has in-frame clones only and misses some. There are about 120,000 clones in the sample; 85% to 90% occur only once, and about 1.1% lies in the top ten. This TCR was sampled from a woman aged 45-60 years with colorectal cancer. Sequenced material: PBMCs.

The CDR3 nucleotides are TGTGCCAGCAGCCTTGGCACTTTAGGGTCCATGAACACTGAAGCTTTCTTT. Translating it yields CASSLGTLGSMNTEAFF. J is TRBJ1-1 and V is TRBV4-2; D not certain. The CDR3 spans 17 residues. The V and J ends lost 4 bases and 0 bases respectively, with 18 bases between them. Germline CDR1 reads LGHNA; CDR2 reads YNFKEQ.